This TCR beta chain was retrieved from a study of T cell responses to AZD1222 COVID-19 vaccine. Study findings and constraints: Donors were largely white British and mainly female; clonal diversity was possibly underestimated. Only after the peak T cell response were repertoires sampled. Unmutated variant regions are reportedly the target of nearly half of TCRs that are spike-specific.

Note on this clone: The antigen is undetermined.

The CDR3 contains 14 residues. Trimming took 3 bases from V and 4 from J; bases not matched to a gene: 0. The germline gives CDR1 KGHDR, CDR2 SFDVKD. This table comes from immunoSEQ multiplex PCR, and its TCRdb copy is limited to in-frame clones, with some not included. The repertoire holds some 150,000 clones, with approximately 89% as singletons. The sequence was collected from an adult who received the AZD1222 COVID-19 vaccine. The sequences come from peripheral blood, collected 28 days after the second AZD1222 dose. V gene TRBV24-1 combines with J gene TRBJ2-5; 11 nucleotides line up with TRBD2. The CDR3 DNA reads TGTGCCACCAGTGATGGACTAGCGGGAGAGACCCAGTACTTC. It encodes CATSDGLAGETQYF.